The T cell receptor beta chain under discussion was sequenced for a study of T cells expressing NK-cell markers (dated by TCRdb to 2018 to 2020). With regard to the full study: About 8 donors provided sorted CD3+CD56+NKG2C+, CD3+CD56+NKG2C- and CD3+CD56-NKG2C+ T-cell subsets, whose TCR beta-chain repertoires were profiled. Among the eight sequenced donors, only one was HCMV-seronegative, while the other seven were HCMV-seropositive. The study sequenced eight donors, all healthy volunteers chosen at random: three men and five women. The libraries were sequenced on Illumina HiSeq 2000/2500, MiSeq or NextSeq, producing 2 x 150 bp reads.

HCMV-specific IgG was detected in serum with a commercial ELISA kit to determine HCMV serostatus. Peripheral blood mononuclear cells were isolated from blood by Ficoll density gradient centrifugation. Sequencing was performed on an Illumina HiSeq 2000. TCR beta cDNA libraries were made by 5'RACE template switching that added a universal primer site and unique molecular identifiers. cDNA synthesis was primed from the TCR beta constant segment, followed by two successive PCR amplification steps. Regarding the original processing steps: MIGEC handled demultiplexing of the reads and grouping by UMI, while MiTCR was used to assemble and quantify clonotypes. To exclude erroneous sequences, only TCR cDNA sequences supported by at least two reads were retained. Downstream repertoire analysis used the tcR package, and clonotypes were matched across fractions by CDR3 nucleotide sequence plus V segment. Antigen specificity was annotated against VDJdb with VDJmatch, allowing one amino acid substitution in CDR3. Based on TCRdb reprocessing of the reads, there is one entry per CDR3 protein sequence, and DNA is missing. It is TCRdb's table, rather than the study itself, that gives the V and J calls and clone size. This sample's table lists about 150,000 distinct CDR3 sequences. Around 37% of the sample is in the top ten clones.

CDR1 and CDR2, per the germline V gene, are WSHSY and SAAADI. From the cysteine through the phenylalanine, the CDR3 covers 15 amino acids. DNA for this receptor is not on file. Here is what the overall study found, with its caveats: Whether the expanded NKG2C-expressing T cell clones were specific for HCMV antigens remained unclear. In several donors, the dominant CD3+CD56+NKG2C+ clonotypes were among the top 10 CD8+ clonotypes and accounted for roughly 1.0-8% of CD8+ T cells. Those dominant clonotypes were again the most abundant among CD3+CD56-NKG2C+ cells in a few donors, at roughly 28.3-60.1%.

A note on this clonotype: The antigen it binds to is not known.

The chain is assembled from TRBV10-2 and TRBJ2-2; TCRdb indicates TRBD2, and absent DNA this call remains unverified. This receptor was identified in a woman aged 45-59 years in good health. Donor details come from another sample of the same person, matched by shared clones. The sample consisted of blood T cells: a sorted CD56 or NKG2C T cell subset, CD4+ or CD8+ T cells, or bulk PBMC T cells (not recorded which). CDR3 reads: CASSPGLAGAGELFF.